This is a list of T cell receptor beta chains from one sample in a study of T cell responses to AZD1222 COVID-19 vaccine. Only in-frame clones appear in the TCRdb table, and some are missing; sequencing was by immunoSEQ multiplex PCR. The sample carries under 140,000 clones, roughly nine tenths recorded once. The sequenced sample was peripheral blood, obtained on day 0 of AZD1222 vaccination. These receptor sequences come from an adult in good health. Each CDR3 is given with its conserved first and last residue. Each record gives: clone size, V gene, J gene, D gene, CDR3 DNA, CDR3 protein. D genes are given only for firm matches. Rows may omit the clone size; those that give it use once, few, many or a size class.

clone_size: NA
v_call: TRBV2
j_call: TRBJ1-5
d_call: TRBD1
cdr3_nt: TGTGCCAGCAGTGGTCGGGACAGTCGAACCTATAGCAATCAGCCCCAGCATTTT
cdr3_aa: CASSGRDSRTYSNQPQHF

clone_size: NA
v_call: TRBV27
j_call: TRBJ2-7
d_call: NA
cdr3_nt: TGTGCCAGCAGCCCAGGGGGGGCGCTTCTCGGCGAGCAGTACTTC
cdr3_aa: CASSPGGALLGEQYF

clone_size: NA
v_call: TRBV3-1/TRBV3-2
j_call: TRBJ1-1
d_call: NA
cdr3_nt: TGTGCCAGCAGCCAAGCGATAAACACTGAAGCTTTCTTT
cdr3_aa: CASSQAINTEAFF

clone_size: NA
v_call: TRBV3-1/TRBV3-2
j_call: TRBJ1-1
d_call: NA
cdr3_nt: TGTGCCAGCAGCCAAGTACCGCCAGAAGCTTTCTTT
cdr3_aa: CASSQVPPEAFF

clone_size: NA
v_call: TRBV3-1/TRBV3-2
j_call: TRBJ2-5
d_call: NA
cdr3_nt: TGTGCCAGCAGCCAGTCCCTGAACGTCGGAGAGACCCAGTACTTC
cdr3_aa: CASSQSLNVGETQYF

clone_size: NA
v_call: TRBV6-6
j_call: TRBJ1-2
d_call: NA
cdr3_nt: TGTGCCAGCAGTTACGACAGGAGCGTCTACACCTTC
cdr3_aa: CASSYDRSVYTF

clone_size: NA
v_call: TRBV6-2/TRBV6-3
j_call: TRBJ1-2
d_call: NA
cdr3_nt: TGTGCCAGCAGTTATCGGCTCCTAATTCCGGGTGGCTACACCTTC
cdr3_aa: CASSYRLLIPGGYTF

clone_size: NA
v_call: TRBV10-2
j_call: TRBJ1-2
d_call: NA
cdr3_nt: TGCGCCAGCAGTGAGTCGGGGGGCTATTCCAGGGAATACCTTTATGGCTACACCTTC
cdr3_aa: CASSESGGYSREYLYGYTF

clone_size: NA
v_call: TRBV5-6
j_call: TRBJ2-2
d_call: NA
cdr3_nt: TGTGCCAGCAACTTCGGGGGCCTATACACCGGGGAGCTGTTTTTT
cdr3_aa: CASNFGGLYTGELFF

clone_size: NA
v_call: TRBV6-5
j_call: TRBJ1-1
d_call: NA
cdr3_nt: TGTGCCAGCAGTTACGGGACCCGGCGGACTGAAGCTTTCTTT
cdr3_aa: CASSYGTRRTEAFF

clone_size: NA
v_call: TRBV4-1
j_call: TRBJ2-1
d_call: TRBD2
cdr3_nt: TGCGCCAGCAGCCAAGGCACTAGCGGGGTCCCTCAATACAATGAGCAGTTCTTC
cdr3_aa: CASSQGTSGVPQYNEQFF

clone_size: NA
v_call: TRBV4-1
j_call: TRBJ1-5
d_call: NA
cdr3_nt: TGCGCCAGCAGCCAAGACTTGGGGAACCGTCAGCCCCAGCATTTT
cdr3_aa: CASSQDLGNRQPQHF

clone_size: NA
v_call: TRBV15
j_call: TRBJ1-1
d_call: NA
cdr3_nt: TGTGCCACCAGCAGAGATATTACAGGAACCTTGGCTGAAGCTTTCTTT
cdr3_aa: CATSRDITGTLAEAFF

clone_size: NA
v_call: TRBV9
j_call: TRBJ2-7
d_call: NA
cdr3_nt: TGTGCCAGCAGCGCCCAATTTGGCGAGCAGTACTTC
cdr3_aa: CASSAQFGEQYF

clone_size: NA
v_call: TRBV16
j_call: TRBJ2-3
d_call: TRBD2
cdr3_nt: TGTGCCAGCAGCCAATTTACCAGCGGGAGTTTGTATACGCAGTATTTT
cdr3_aa: CASSQFTSGSLYTQYF

clone_size: NA
v_call: TRBV23-1
j_call: TRBJ2-7
d_call: NA
cdr3_nt: TGCGCCAGCAGCGGACGTCACTCCTACGAGCAGTACTTC
cdr3_aa: CASSGRHSYEQYF

clone_size: NA
v_call: TRBV4-1
j_call: TRBJ2-7
d_call: NA
cdr3_nt: TGCGCCAGCAGCCAAGGAGATCGACCCCCCTACGAGCAGTACTTC
cdr3_aa: CASSQGDRPPYEQYF

clone_size: NA
v_call: TRBV3-1/TRBV3-2
j_call: TRBJ2-1
d_call: NA
cdr3_nt: TGTGCCAGCAGCCAGATCCGGCCGGCGGAGCAGTTCTTC
cdr3_aa: CASSQIRPAEQFF

clone_size: NA
v_call: TRBV30
j_call: TRBJ1-2
d_call: TRBD1
cdr3_nt: TGTGCCCGGATGGGACAGGGTTCGCAGTATGGCTACACCTTC
cdr3_aa: CARMGQGSQYGYTF

clone_size: NA
v_call: TRBV10-3
j_call: TRBJ1-5
d_call: NA
cdr3_nt: TGTGCCATCAGAGAGGTTAGCAATCAGCCCCAGCATTTT
cdr3_aa: CAIREVSNQPQHF

clone_size: NA
v_call: TRBV5-1
j_call: TRBJ1-2
d_call: TRBD1
cdr3_nt: TGCGCCAGCAGCTTGTATGGACAGGGTCAGGATGGCTACACCTTC
cdr3_aa: CASSLYGQGQDGYTF

clone_size: few
v_call: TRBV6-5
j_call: TRBJ1-5
d_call: NA
cdr3_nt: TGTGCCAGCAGGCAGGGGAGATTTCAGCCCCAGCATTTT
cdr3_aa: CASRQGRFQPQHF

clone_size: NA
v_call: TRBV5-1
j_call: TRBJ2-3
d_call: TRBD2
cdr3_nt: TGCGCCAGCAGCTTGGTTAGCGGGAGCGGCACAGATACGCAGTATTTT
cdr3_aa: CASSLVSGSGTDTQYF

clone_size: NA
v_call: TRBV6-1
j_call: TRBJ2-7
d_call: NA
cdr3_nt: TGTGCCAGCAGTGAAGTAGCGAAGGATTTGGGACTTCGTTCCCTCTACGAGCAGTACTTC
cdr3_aa: CASSEVAKDLGLRSLYEQYF

clone_size: NA
v_call: TRBV18
j_call: TRBJ1-1
d_call: NA
cdr3_nt: TGTGCCAGCTCACCACAGGGGAACACTGAAGCTTTCTTT
cdr3_aa: CASSPQGNTEAFF

clone_size: NA
v_call: TRBV4-1
j_call: TRBJ1-1
d_call: NA
cdr3_nt: TGCGCCAGCAGCCAAGAGACTCTTCCGGTGAACACTGAAGCTTTCTTT
cdr3_aa: CASSQETLPVNTEAFF

clone_size: NA
v_call: TRBV19
j_call: TRBJ1-2
d_call: NA
cdr3_nt: TGTGCCAGTACCCCCGGGGTGTTAGCTAACTATGGCTACACCTTC
cdr3_aa: CASTPGVLANYGYTF

clone_size: NA
v_call: TRBV30
j_call: TRBJ1-1
d_call: NA
cdr3_nt: TGTGCCTGGAGCCAGGGGATCGCTGAAGCTTTCTTT
cdr3_aa: CAWSQGIAEAFF

clone_size: NA
v_call: TRBV19
j_call: TRBJ1-6
d_call: NA
cdr3_nt: TGTGCCAGTAGTATCCTCCAGGGCGAATCACCCCTCCACTTT
cdr3_aa: CASSILQGESPLHF

clone_size: NA
v_call: TRBV10-3
j_call: TRBJ1-5
d_call: NA
cdr3_nt: TGTGCCATCGGCGAACAGGGTTTTACTCAGCCCCAGCATTTT
cdr3_aa: CAIGEQGFTQPQHF

clone_size: NA
v_call: TRBV7-2
j_call: TRBJ1-6
d_call: NA
cdr3_nt: TGTGCCAGCAGCTTACCCGCGAGAGTCCGACTCCACTTT
cdr3_aa: CASSLPARVRLHF

clone_size: once
v_call: TRBV5-8
j_call: TRBJ2-3
d_call: TRBD2
cdr3_nt: TGTGCCAGCAGCTTGGGTCTAGCGGTGACAGATACGCAGTATTTT
cdr3_aa: CASSLGLAVTDTQYF

clone_size: NA
v_call: TRBV7-8
j_call: TRBJ1-2
d_call: TRBD1
cdr3_nt: TGTGCCAGCAGCCTGTACCAACCGGGACAGGGGGCACATGGCTACACCTTC
cdr3_aa: CASSLYQPGQGAHGYTF

clone_size: NA
v_call: TRBV5-6
j_call: TRBJ1-1
d_call: NA
cdr3_nt: TGTGCCAGCACCCAGGACAGGAACACTGAAGCTTTCTTT
cdr3_aa: CASTQDRNTEAFF